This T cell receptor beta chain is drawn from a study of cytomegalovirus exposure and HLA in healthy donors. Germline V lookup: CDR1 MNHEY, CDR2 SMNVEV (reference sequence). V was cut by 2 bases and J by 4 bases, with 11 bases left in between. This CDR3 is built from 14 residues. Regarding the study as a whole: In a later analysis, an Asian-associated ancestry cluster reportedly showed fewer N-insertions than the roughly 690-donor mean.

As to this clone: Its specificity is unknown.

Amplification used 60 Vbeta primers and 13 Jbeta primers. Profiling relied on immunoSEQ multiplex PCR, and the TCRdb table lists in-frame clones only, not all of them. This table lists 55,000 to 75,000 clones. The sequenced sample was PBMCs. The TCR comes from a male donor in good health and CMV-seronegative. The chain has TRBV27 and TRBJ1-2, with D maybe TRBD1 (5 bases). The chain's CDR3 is CASSLQGWGYGYTF. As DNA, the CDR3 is TGTGCCAGCAGTTTACAGGGTTGGGGCTATGGCTACACCTTC.